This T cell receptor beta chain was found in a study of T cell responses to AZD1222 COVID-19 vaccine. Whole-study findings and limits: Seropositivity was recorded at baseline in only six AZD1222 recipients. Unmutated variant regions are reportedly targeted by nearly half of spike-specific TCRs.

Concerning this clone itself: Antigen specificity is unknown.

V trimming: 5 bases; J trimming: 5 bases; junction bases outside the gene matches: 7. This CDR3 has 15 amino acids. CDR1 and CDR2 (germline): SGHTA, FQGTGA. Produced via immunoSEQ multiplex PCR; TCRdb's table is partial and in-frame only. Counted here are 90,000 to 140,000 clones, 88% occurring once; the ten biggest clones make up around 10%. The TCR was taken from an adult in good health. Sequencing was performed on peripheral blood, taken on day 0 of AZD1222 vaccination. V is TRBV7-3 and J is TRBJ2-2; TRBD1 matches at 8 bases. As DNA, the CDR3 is TGTGCCAGCAGCCCGGGACAGGTGAAAACCGGGGAGCTGTTTTTT. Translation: CASSPGQVKTGELFF.